This T cell receptor beta chain was captured in a study of early T cells in non-severe SARS-CoV-2 infection. At the level of the study: Chains were unpaired, as sequencing was done on bulk RNA from unsorted whole blood. Overall study findings and caveats: VDJdb-based annotation leaned toward anti-spike CD8 responses and missed private and CD4 specificities.

CDR1 is LNHDA and CDR2 is SQIVND in the germline V gene (reference sequence). V dropped 5 bases and J dropped 8 bases, with 7 bases sitting between them. CDR3 size: 11 residues. In this sample, this clonotype turned up many times. The antigen is undetermined. Unique molecular identifiers were affixed to single, distinct cDNA molecules. TCRdb reanalysed the 5' RACE reads using MiXCR and keeps one entry per CDR3 protein. The table lists tens of thousands of distinct CDR3 sequences, roughly 14% of them singletons, with roughly 4.2% in the top ten. The chain is built from TRBV19 and TRBJ2-1; no clear D gene. What was sequenced was whole blood. This TCR derives from an adult who was a healthcare worker with PCR-confirmed SARS-CoV-2 infection or an uninfected control (not recorded which). CDR3 bases: TGTGCCAGTAGTGCTATCGATGAGCAGTTCTTC. It translates to CASSAIDEQFF.